This T cell receptor (beta chain) is from a study of molecular identifiers for immune sequencing clone quantification. Whole-study findings and limits: Clones above 20 RNA copies held over 99% of effector molecules, under 1% in naive cells.

TCRdb independently ran MiXCR on the PCR reads; one entry per CDR3 protein. The table lists 20,000 to 30,000 distinct CDR3 sequences, roughly 15% of them singletons. The CDR3 is 18 amino acids. Germline loops: CDR1 LGHDT, CDR2 YNNKEL (reference sequence). J gave up 4 bases and V 0 bases, and 9 bases lay outside the gene matches. This clonotype was seen at least ten times. Its antigen remains unidentified. This sequence joins TRBV3-1 and TRBJ2-3; 11 bases map to TRBD2. The sample consisted of naive CD8+ T cells from blood, with Jurkat cell RNA spiked in. Subset in this sample: FACS-sorted CD8+CD4-CCR7+CD45RA+ naive T cells. This TCR came from a human donor in good health. Some libraries in this study had Jurkat cell RNA spiked in. CDR3 in DNA: TGTGCCAGCAGCCAAGACCTGCTAGCGGGAGGTCCCTCAGATACGCAGTATTTT. Its translation: CASSQDLLAGGPSDTQYF.